Below, one T cell receptor beta chain is given with its context. Residents of 24 US areas, aged roughly 18 to 89 years, made up the participants. Data came from immunoSEQ multiplex PCR; TCRdb stores just in-frame clones and leaves some out. Among around 240,000 clones listed, about 90% were seen once. The length of the CDR3 is 17 residues. Trimming took 4 bases from V and 0 from J, leaving 12 bases between them. Germline CDR1 and CDR2: KGHDR and SFDVKD. The sample belongs to a study of blood T cell repertoires in COVID-19. Sequenced material: PBMCs or T cells enriched from blood (not recorded which). The chain links TRBV24-1 to TRBJ2-6; TRBD2 is a possible D gene (6 bases). The origin of this receptor is a human donor in a cohort exposed to, infected with or recovered from COVID-19 (not recorded which). The donor label of this sample is uncertain. CDR3 DNA: TGTGCCACCAGTGACCGTGGGGGGAACTCTGGGGCCAACGTCCTGACTTTC. Protein sequence: CATSDRGGNSGANVLTF.